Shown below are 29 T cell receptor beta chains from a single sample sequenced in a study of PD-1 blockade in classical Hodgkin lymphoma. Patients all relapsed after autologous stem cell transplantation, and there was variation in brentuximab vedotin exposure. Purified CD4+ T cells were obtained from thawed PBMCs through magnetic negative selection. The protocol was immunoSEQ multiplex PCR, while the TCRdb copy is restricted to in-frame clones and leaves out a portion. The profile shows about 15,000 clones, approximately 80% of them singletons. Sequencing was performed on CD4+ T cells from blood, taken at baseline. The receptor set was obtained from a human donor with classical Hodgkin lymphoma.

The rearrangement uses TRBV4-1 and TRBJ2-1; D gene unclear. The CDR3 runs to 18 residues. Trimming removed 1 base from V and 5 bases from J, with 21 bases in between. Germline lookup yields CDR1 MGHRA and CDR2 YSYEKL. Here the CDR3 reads CASSQGLRSRFPHNEQFF. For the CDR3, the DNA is TGCGCCAGCAGCCAAGGGCTCCGTTCTAGATTCCCCCACAATGAGCAGTTCTTC.

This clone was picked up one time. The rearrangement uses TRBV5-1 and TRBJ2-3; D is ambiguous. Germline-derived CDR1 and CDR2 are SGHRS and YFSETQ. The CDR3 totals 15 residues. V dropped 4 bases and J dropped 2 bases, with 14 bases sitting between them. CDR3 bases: TGCGCCAGCAGCCCCGACTCAATACCCACAGATACGCAGTATTTT. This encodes CASSPDSIPTDTQYF.

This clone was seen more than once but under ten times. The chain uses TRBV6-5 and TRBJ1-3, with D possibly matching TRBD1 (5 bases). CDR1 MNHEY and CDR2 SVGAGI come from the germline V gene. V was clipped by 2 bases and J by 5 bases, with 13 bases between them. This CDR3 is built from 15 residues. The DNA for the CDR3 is TGTGCCAGCAGTTACCAGATGGGGGTCCGAAACACCATATATTTT. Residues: CASSYQMGVRNTIYF.

CDR3 nucleotides: TGTGCCATCAGTGAGACAGGGAATTCGGCTGAAAAACTGTTTTTT. Translation: CAISETGNSAEKLFF. The V gene is TRBV10-3, the J gene TRBJ1-4, with TRBD1 as a possible D gene (6 bases). Germline V CDR1 and CDR2: ENHRY, SYGVKD. This CDR3 has 15 residues. V lost 2 bases and J lost 7, with 14 bases in between.

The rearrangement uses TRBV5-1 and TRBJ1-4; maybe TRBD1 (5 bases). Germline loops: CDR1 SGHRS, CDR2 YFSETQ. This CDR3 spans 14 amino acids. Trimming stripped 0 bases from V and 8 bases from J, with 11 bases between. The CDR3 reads CASSLAGGQEKLFF. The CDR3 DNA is TGCGCCAGCAGCTTGGCCGGGGGTCAGGAAAAACTGTTTTTT.

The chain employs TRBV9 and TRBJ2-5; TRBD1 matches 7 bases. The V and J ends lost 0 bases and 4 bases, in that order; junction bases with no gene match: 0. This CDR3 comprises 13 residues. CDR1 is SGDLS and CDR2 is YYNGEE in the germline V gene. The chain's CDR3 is CASSVEGAETQYF. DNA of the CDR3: TGTGCCAGCAGCGTAGAGGGGGCAGAGACCCAGTACTTC. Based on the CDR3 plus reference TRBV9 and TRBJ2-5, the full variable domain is DSGVTQTPKHLITATGQRVTLRCSPRSGDLSVYWYQQSLDQGLQFLIQYYNGEERAKGNILERFSAQQFPDLHSELNLSSLELGDSALYFCASSVEGAETQYFGPGTRLLVL.

The DNA of the CDR3 is TGCGCCAGCAGCCGAAAGACGACAGGAGGAGTTTGGTCTGAAGCTTTCTTT. Its translation is CASSRKTTGGVWSEAFF. The chain joins TRBV4-1 to TRBJ1-1; the D gene is possibly TRBD1 (6 bases). This CDR3 comprises 17 residues. Germline CDR1 is MGHRA and CDR2 is YSYEKL. Trimming pared 4 bases from V and 6 bases from J, leaving 24 bases between.

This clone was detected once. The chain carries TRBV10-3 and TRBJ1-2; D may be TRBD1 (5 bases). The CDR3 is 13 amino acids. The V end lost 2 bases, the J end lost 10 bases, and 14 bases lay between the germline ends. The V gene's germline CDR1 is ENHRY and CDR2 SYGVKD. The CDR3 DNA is TGTGCCATCAGTGAGAGCAGTTGGGGCGTCTACACCTTC. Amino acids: CAISESSWGVYTF.

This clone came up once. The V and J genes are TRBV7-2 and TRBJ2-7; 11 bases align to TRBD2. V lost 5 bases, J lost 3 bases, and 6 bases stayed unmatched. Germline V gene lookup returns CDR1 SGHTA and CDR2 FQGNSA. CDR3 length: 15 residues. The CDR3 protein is CASSSRTSGHYEQYF. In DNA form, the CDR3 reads TGTGCCAGCAGCAGTAGGACTAGCGGGCACTACGAGCAGTACTTC.

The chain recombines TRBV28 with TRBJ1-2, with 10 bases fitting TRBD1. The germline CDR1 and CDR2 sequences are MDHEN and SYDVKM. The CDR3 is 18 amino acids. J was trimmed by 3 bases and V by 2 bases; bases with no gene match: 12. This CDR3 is CASSLQGDRGLLDYGYTF. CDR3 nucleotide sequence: TGTGCCAGCAGTTTACAGGGAGACAGGGGGCTTTTAGACTATGGCTACACCTTC.

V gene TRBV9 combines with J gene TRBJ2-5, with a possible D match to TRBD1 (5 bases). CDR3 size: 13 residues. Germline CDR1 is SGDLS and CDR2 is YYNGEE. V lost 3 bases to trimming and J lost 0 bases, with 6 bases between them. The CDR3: CASSAGNQETQYF. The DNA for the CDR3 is TGTGCCAGCAGCGCAGGGAACCAAGAGACCCAGTACTTC.

CDR3 nucleotide sequence: TGTGCCAGCAGCTTAGGCCCGGAAAGTCAGCCCCAGCATTTT. Translation: CASSLGPESQPQHF. The rearrangement links TRBV7-2 to TRBJ1-5; no firm D call. Germline CDR1 is SGHTA and CDR2 is FQGNSA. This CDR3 is 14 amino acids long. The V gene lost 1 base and the J gene lost 6 bases, with 10 bases spanning the gap. Complete variable domain (other parts from reference TRBV7-2 and TRBJ1-5): GAGVSQSPSNKVTEKGKDVELRCDPISGHTALYWYRQSLGQGLEFLIYFQGNSAPDKSGLPSDRFSAERTGGSVSTLTIQRTQQEDSAVYLCASSLGPESQPQHFGDGTRLSIL.

Written as DNA, the CDR3 is TGTGCCAGCAGCTTGGATTTCAGGGACACTGAAGCTTTCTTT. Translation: CASSLDFRDTEAFF. This chain uses TRBV5-6 with TRBJ1-1; tentative D call: TRBD1 (5 bases). Trimming shortened V by 0 bases and J by 3 bases, and 9 bases separated the two germline ends. CDR1 and CDR2 (germline): SGHDT, YYEEEE. This CDR3 contains 14 residues.

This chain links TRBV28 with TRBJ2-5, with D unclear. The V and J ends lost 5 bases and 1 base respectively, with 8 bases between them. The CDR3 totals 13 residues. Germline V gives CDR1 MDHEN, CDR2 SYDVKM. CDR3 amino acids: CASSPPPQETQYF. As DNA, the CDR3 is TGTGCCAGCAGTCCGCCCCCCCAAGAGACCCAGTACTTC.

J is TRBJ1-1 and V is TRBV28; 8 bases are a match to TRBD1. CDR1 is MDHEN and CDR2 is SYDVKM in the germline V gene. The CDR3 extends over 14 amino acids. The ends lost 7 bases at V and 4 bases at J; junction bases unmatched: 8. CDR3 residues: CASTIQDRATEAFF. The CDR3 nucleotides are TGTGCCAGCACCATACAGGACAGGGCCACTGAAGCTTTCTTT.

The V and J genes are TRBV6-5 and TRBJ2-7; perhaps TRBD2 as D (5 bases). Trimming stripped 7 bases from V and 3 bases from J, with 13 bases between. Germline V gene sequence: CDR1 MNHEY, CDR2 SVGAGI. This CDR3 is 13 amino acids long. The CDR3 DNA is TGTGCCAGCAAGTTCCTCGCGGGCTACGAGCAGTACTTC. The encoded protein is CASKFLAGYEQYF.

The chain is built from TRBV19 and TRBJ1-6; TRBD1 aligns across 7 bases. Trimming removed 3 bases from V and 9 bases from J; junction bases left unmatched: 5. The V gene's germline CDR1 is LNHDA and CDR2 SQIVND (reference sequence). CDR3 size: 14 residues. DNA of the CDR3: TGTGCCAGTAGTATGGGGACAGAAAGTTCACCCCTCCACTTT. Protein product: CASSMGTESSPLHF.

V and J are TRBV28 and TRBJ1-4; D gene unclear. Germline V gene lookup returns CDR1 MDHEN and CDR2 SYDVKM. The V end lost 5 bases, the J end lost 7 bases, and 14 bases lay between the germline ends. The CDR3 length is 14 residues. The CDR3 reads CASSPSPRREKLFF. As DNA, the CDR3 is TGTGCCAGCAGTCCTAGTCCCAGGCGTGAAAAACTGTTTTTT.

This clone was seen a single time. The CDR3 spells CASSLADYTDTQYF. The CDR3 DNA follows: TGTGCCAGCAGCTTGGCGGACTACACAGATACGCAGTATTTT. The chain links TRBV5-4 to TRBJ2-3; perhaps TRBD2 as D (6 bases). CDR1 and CDR2 (germline): SGHNT, YYREEE (reference sequence). V was clipped by 0 bases and J by 2 bases, with 7 bases between them. The CDR3 totals 14 residues.

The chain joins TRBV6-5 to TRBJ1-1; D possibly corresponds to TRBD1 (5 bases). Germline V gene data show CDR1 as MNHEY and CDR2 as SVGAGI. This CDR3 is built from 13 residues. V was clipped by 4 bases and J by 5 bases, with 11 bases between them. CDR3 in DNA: TGTGCCAGCAGTTCCCCTCGGGGGACTGAAGCTTTCTTT. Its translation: CASSSPRGTEAFF.

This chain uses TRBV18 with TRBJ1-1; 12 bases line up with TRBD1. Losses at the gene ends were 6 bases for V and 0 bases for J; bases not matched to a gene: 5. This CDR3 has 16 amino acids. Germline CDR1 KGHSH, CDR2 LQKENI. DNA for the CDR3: TGTGCCAGCTCCCACGGGACAGGGGGCCTGAACACTGAAGCTTTCTTT. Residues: CASSHGTGGLNTEAFF.

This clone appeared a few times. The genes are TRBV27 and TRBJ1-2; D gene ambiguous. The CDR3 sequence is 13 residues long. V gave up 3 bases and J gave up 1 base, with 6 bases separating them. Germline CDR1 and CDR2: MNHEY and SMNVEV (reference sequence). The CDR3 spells CASSFGVNYGYTF. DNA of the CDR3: TGTGCCAGCAGTTTCGGGGTTAACTATGGCTACACCTTC.

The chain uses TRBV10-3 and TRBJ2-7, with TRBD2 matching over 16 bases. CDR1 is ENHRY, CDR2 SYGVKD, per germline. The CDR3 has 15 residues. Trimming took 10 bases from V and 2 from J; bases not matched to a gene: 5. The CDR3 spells CATTGTSGGAYEQYF. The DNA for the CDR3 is TGTGCCACTACCGGGACTAGCGGGGGGGCCTACGAGCAGTACTTC.

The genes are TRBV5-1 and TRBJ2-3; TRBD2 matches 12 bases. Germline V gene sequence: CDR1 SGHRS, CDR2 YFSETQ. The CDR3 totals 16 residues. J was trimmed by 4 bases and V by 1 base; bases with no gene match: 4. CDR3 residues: CASSLRASGGADTQYF. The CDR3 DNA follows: TGCGCCAGCAGCTTGAGGGCTAGCGGGGGGGCAGATACGCAGTATTTT. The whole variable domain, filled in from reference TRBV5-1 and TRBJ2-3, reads KAGVTQTPRYLIKTRGQQVTLSCSPISGHRSVSWYQQTPGQGLQFLFEYFSETQRNKGNFPGRFSGRQFSNSRSEMNVSTLELGDSALYLCASSLRASGGADTQYFGPGTRLTVL.

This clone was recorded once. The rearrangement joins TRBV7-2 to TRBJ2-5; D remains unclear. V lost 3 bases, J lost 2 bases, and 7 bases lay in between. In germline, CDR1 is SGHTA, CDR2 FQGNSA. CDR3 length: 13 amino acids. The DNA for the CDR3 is TGTGCCAGCAGCTTCGCTCGGCAAGAGACCCAGTACTTC. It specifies CASSFARQETQYF.

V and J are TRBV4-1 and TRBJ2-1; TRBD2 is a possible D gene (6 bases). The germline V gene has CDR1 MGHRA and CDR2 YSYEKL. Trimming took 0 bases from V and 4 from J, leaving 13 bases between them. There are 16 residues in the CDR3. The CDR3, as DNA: TGCGCCAGCAGCCAAGACCCTAGCGATTCTTACAATGAGCAGTTCTTC. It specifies CASSQDPSDSYNEQFF.

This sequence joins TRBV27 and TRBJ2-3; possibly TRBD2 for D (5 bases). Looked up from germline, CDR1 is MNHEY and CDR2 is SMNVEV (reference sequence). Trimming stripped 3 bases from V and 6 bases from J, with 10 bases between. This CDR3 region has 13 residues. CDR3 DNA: TGTGCCAGCAGTTTCGGGTGGGAGGATACGCAGTATTTT. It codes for CASSFGWEDTQYF.

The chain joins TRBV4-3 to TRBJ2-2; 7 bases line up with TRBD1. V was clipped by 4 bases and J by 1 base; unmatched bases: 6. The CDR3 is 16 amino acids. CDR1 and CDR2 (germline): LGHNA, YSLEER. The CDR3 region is CASSPTGARNTGELFF. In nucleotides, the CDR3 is TGCGCCAGCAGCCCAACAGGGGCTCGGAACACCGGGGAGCTGTTTTTT.

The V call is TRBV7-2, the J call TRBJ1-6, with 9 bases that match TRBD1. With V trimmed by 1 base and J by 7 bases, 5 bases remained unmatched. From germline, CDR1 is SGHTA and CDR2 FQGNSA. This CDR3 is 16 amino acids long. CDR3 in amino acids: CASSLGLGQGNSPLHF. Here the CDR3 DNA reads TGTGCCAGCAGCTTAGGTCTAGGACAGGGGAATTCACCCCTCCACTTT.